One sample yielded the 12 T cell receptor beta chains listed below, sequenced in a study of a mutant IDH1 vaccine in newly diagnosed glioma. The antigens these receptors bind are not known. Using immunoSEQ multiplex PCR, the repertoire was profiled, and TCRdb retains in-frame clones only, with some absent. The sample lists 45,000 or so clones, 80% to 85% seen once, with roughly 4.5% in the top ten. Noted time point: week 35, safety follow-up. Doses of 300 ug of mutant IDH1 20-mer peptide were given with topical imiquimod. The source material was PBMCs, sampled from a glioma patient whose treatment included an IDH1 peptide vaccine. Receptors originate from a woman aged 40 to 50 with glioma. Some clones in this sample may be carry-over from other donors' samples.

The chain uses TRBV5-8 and TRBJ1-5; D unclear. This CDR3 has 15 amino acids. The V and J ends lost 0 bases and 0 bases respectively, with 7 bases between them. The V gene's germline CDR1 is SGHTS and CDR2 YDEGEE. CDR3 nucleotides: TGTGCCAGCAGCTTGGACCGAGATAGCAATCAGCCCCAGCATTTT. The encoded protein is CASSLDRDSNQPQHF.

The genes are TRBV5-8 and TRBJ2-2; tentative D call: TRBD1 (5 bases). CDR3 length equals 13 residues. Trimming cost V 2 bases and J 6 bases, with 8 bases left between them. Germline V gene lookup returns CDR1 SGHTS and CDR2 YDEGEE. CDR3 sequence: CASSLTGAGELFF. CDR3 bases: TGTGCCAGCAGCTTAACAGGAGCCGGGGAGCTGTTTTTT.

This chain uses TRBV18 with TRBJ2-2, with no clear D. Germline V lookup: CDR1 KGHSH, CDR2 LQKENI. The CDR3 loop spans 15 amino acids. V gave up 3 bases and J gave up 1 base, with 9 bases separating them. The CDR3 protein is CASSPSDGNTGELFF. CDR3 nucleotides: TGTGCCAGCTCACCTTCGGACGGGAACACCGGGGAGCTGTTTTTT.

This chain uses TRBV15 with TRBJ2-7, with 10 bases aligning to TRBD1. The CDR3 is 14 residues long. V shed 8 bases, J shed 4 bases, and the junction held 8 bases outside the gene matches. CDR1 is LNHNV, CDR2 YYDKDF, per germline (reference sequence). This chain's CDR3 is CATAGGTGVYEQYF. The CDR3 DNA is TGTGCCACCGCTGGGGGGACAGGGGTTTACGAGCAGTACTTC. Full variable domain (rest looked up from reference TRBV15 and TRBJ2-7): DAMVIQNPRYQVTQFGKPVTLSCSQTLNHNVMYWYQQKSSQAPKLLFHYYDKDFNNEADTPDNFQSRRPNTSFCFLDIRSPGLGDTAMYLCATAGGTGVYEQYFGPGTRLTVT.

The chain links TRBV7-2 to TRBJ1-1; D ambiguous. The V gene lost 1 base and the J gene lost 1 base, with 13 bases spanning the gap. The CDR3 contains 16 residues. From germline, CDR1 is SGHTA and CDR2 FQGNSA. The CDR3 protein is CASSLGTTWENTEAFF. For the CDR3, the DNA is TGTGCCAGCAGCTTAGGAACGACTTGGGAGAACACTGAAGCTTTCTTT.

V usage is TRBV4-1 and J usage is TRBJ1-2; D ambiguous. The CDR3 loop spans 12 amino acids. Per germline, CDR1 MGHRA and CDR2 YSYEKL. The V and J ends lost 1 base and 3 bases respectively, with 3 bases between them. The CDR3 bases are TGCGCCAGCAGCCAAGCGTACTATGGCTACACCTTC. Translation: CASSQAYYGYTF.

This chain uses TRBV27 with TRBJ2-5; D is possibly TRBD1 (6 bases). From germline, CDR1 is MNHEY and CDR2 SMNVEV (reference sequence). The length of the CDR3 is 16 residues. Trimming stripped 0 bases from V and 1 base from J, with 12 bases between. CDR3 protein: CASSLSPTGPQETQYF. The CDR3 DNA sequence: TGTGCCAGCAGTTTATCCCCTACAGGGCCCCAAGAGACCCAGTACTTC.

This clone was recorded once. This chain links TRBV9 with TRBJ2-7; D is uncertain. V lost 0 bases and J lost 2, with 9 bases in between. Per germline, CDR1 SGDLS and CDR2 YYNGEE. The CDR3 consists of 14 residues. In nucleotides, the CDR3 is TGTGCCAGCAGCGTAGACCTAACCGCCTACGAGCAGTACTTC. This gives the protein CASSVDLTAYEQYF.

V gene TRBV27 combines with J gene TRBJ2-1; a weak D match, TRBD2 (7 bases). The CDR3 runs to 15 residues. Germline lookup yields CDR1 MNHEY and CDR2 SMNVEV (reference sequence). The V gene lost 2 bases and the J gene lost 0 bases, with 8 bases spanning the gap. This CDR3 reads CASSLGGASYNEQFF. CDR3 bases: TGTGCCAGCAGTTTAGGGGGGGCCTCCTACAATGAGCAGTTCTTC.

This clone turned up a few times. This chain connects TRBV7-9 to TRBJ1-1; D unresolved. The germline V and J ends were trimmed by 5 bases and 1 base, with 11 bases remaining between them. This CDR3 region has 14 residues. Germline CDR1 is SEHNR and CDR2 is FQNEAQ (reference sequence). The CDR3 sequence is CASSLDVGNTEAFF. CDR3 DNA: TGTGCCAGCAGCCTGGACGTGGGGAACACTGAAGCTTTCTTT.

V is TRBV5-1 and J is TRBJ2-1; possibly TRBD1 for D (6 bases). The CDR3 spans 15 residues. The V end lost 1 base, the J end lost 7 bases, and 15 bases lay between the germline ends. The V gene's germline CDR1 is SGHRS and CDR2 YFSETQ. The CDR3 spells CASSLLQGALNEQFF. The CDR3 coding sequence is TGCGCCAGCAGCTTGTTACAGGGAGCTTTGAATGAGCAGTTCTTC.

The rearrangement joins TRBV5-5 to TRBJ2-7, with a tentative D call TRBD2 (6 bases). V shed 1 base and J shed 7 bases, with 12 bases lying between them. This CDR3 contains 13 residues. CDR1 is SGHKS, CDR2 YYEKEE, per germline (reference sequence). CDR3 DNA: TGTGCCAGCAGCTTGCGGGGGAGAGAAGAGCAGTACTTC. It codes for CASSLRGREEQYF.